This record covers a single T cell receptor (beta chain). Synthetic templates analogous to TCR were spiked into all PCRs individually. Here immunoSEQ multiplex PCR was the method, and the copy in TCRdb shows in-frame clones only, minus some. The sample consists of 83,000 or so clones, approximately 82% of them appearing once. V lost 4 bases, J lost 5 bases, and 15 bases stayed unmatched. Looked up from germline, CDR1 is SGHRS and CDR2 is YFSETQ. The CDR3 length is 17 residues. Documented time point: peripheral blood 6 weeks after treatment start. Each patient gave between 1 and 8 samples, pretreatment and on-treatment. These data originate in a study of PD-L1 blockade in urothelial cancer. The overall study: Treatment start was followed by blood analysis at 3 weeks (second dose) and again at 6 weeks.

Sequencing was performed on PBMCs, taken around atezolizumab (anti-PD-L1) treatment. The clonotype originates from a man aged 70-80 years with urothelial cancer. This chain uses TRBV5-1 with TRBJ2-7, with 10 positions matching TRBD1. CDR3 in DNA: TGCGCCAGCAGCGATAGACAGGGGGCGGAGGTTGAGAACGAGCAGTACTTC. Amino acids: CASSDRQGAEVENEQYF.